These 26 T cell receptor beta chains share one sample of origin, sequenced in a study of T cell responses to AZD1222 COVID-19 vaccine. Produced via immunoSEQ multiplex PCR; TCRdb's table is partial and in-frame only. This sample has around 30,000 clones, with about 93% found just once. The starting material was peripheral blood, obtained on day 0 of AZD1222 vaccination. The receptors shown here come from an adult in good health.

The V call is TRBV25-1, the J call TRBJ1-2, with 8 bases lining up with TRBD1. Germline CDR1 MGHDK, CDR2 SYGVNS. The CDR3 spans 15 residues. The J segment lost 3 bases and the V segment lost 4 bases, leaving 7 bases of the junction unmatched. The CDR3: CASSVPGQGDYGYTF. The CDR3 DNA sequence: TGTGCCAGCAGTGTCCCTGGACAGGGCGACTATGGCTACACCTTC.

The chain has TRBV5-1 and TRBJ2-5; 13 bases map to TRBD2. V lost 4 bases, J lost 5 bases, and 5 bases stayed unmatched. This CDR3 has 15 residues. The germline CDR1 and CDR2 sequences are SGHRS and YFSETQ. CDR3 in amino acids: CASSGLAGEGETQYF. Written as DNA, the CDR3 is TGCGCCAGCAGCGGACTAGCGGGAGAGGGTGAGACCCAGTACTTC. Based on the CDR3 plus reference TRBV5-1 and TRBJ2-5, the full variable domain is KAGVTQTPRYLIKTRGQQVTLSCSPISGHRSVSWYQQTPGQGLQFLFEYFSETQRNKGNFPGRFSGRQFSNSRSEMNVSTLELGDSALYLCASSGLAGEGETQYFGPGTRLLVL.

The chain has TRBV2 and TRBJ1-5, with a possible D match to TRBD1 (5 bases). The V end lost 8 bases, the J end lost 4 bases, and 12 bases lay between the germline ends. Germline lookup yields CDR1 SNHLY and CDR2 FYNNEI. The CDR3 contains 13 residues. The CDR3 coding sequence is TGTGCCAGCTCCCGGGACCTAAATCAGCCCCAGCATTTT. Protein: CASSRDLNQPQHF.

The genes are TRBV5-6 and TRBJ2-2; 9 nucleotides agree with TRBD1. This CDR3 is built from 14 residues. The V and J ends lost 4 bases and 5 bases, in that order; junction bases with no gene match: 3. CDR1 is SGHDT and CDR2 is YYEEEE in the germline V gene. For the CDR3, the DNA is TGTGCCAGCAGCGGGGGGACAGGGACCGGGGAGCTGTTTTTT. Translation: CASSGGTGTGELFF. Based on the CDR3 plus reference TRBV5-6 and TRBJ2-2, the full variable domain is DAGVTQSPTHLIKTRGQQVTLRCSPKSGHDTVSWYQQALGQGPQFIFQYYEEEERQRGNFPDRFSGHQFPNYSSELNVNALLLGDSALYLCASSGGTGTGELFFGEGSRLTVL.

The V call is TRBV9, the J call TRBJ2-1; TRBD2 agrees at 15 bases. This CDR3 comprises 18 residues. The germline V gene has CDR1 SGDLS and CDR2 YYNGEE. V gave up 0 bases and J gave up 3 bases; unmatched junction bases: 4. The CDR3 DNA reads TGTGCCAGCAGCGTAGGGACTAGCGGGAGGGGAGTCTACAATGAGCAGTTCTTC. Protein: CASSVGTSGRGVYNEQFF. Full variable domain (remainder filled in from reference TRBV9 and TRBJ2-1): DSGVTQTPKHLITATGQRVTLRCSPRSGDLSVYWYQQSLDQGLQFLIQYYNGEERAKGNILERFSAQQFPDLHSELNLSSLELGDSALYFCASSVGTSGRGVYNEQFFGPGTRLTVL.

This clone was detected once. The V gene is TRBV6-1, the J gene TRBJ2-7; D not resolved. Germline CDR1 reads MNHNS; CDR2 reads SASEGT. This CDR3 region has 13 residues. With 0 bases removed from V and 3 bases from J, the gap between germline ends came to 6 bases. CDR3 coding DNA: TGTGCCAGCAGTGAAGCGCGCGGCTACGAGCAGTACTTC. Translating it yields CASSEARGYEQYF.

The chain recombines TRBV3-1 (or the pseudogene TRBV3-2) with TRBJ1-6; the D gene is possibly TRBD1 (5 bases). Germline V gene sequence: CDR1 LGHDT, CDR2 YNNKEL (reference sequence). The CDR3 is made up of 15 amino acids. V was trimmed by 3 bases and J by 5 bases, leaving 11 bases between them. The CDR3, as DNA: TGTGCCAGCAGCCATACTGGCAGGGATAATTCACCCCTCCACTTT. This translates into CASSHTGRDNSPLHF.

This chain joins TRBV5-4 and TRBJ2-2, with D hard to call. Germline V gene lookup returns CDR1 SGHNT and CDR2 YYREEE (reference sequence). The CDR3 runs to 14 residues. V lost 4 bases, J lost 4 bases, and 11 bases lay in between. The CDR3 nucleotides are TGTGCCAGCAGCCGCGATTACGGCACCGGGGAGCTGTTTTTT. Protein: CASSRDYGTGELFF.

This clone was seen a handful of times. V gene TRBV3-1 (or the pseudogene TRBV3-2) combines with J gene TRBJ2-7; D remains unclear. Germline assignment: CDR1 LGHDT and CDR2 YNNKEL (reference sequence). This CDR3 is 13 amino acids long. The germline V and J ends were trimmed by 4 bases and 3 bases, with 10 bases remaining between them. CDR3: CASSLTTRYEQYF. In DNA form, the CDR3 reads TGTGCCAGCAGCCTAACGACACGCTACGAGCAGTACTTC.

V is TRBV5-1 and J is TRBJ1-1; tentative D call: TRBD1 (5 bases). With 2 bases removed from V and 0 bases from J, the gap between germline ends came to 8 bases. Germline loops: CDR1 SGHRS, CDR2 YFSETQ. This CDR3 has 14 residues. This CDR3 reads CASSLTTVNTEAFF. The DNA of the CDR3 is TGCGCCAGCAGCTTAACGACAGTGAACACTGAAGCTTTCTTT.

The chain carries TRBV29-1 and TRBJ1-2; D gene unclear. This CDR3 comprises 13 residues. Germline V gene sequence: CDR1 SQVTM, CDR2 ANQGSEA. V lost 5 bases and J 3 bases, leaving 13 bases between the germline ends. The CDR3 DNA follows: TGCAGCGTTCGTCCCTCCGCGGACTATGGCTACACCTTC. Translating it yields CSVRPSADYGYTF. Using reference TRBV29-1 and TRBJ1-2 for the parts outside the CDR3, the full variable domain is SAVISQKPSRDICQRGTSLTIQCQVDSQVTMMFWYRQQPGQSLTLIATANQGSEATYESGFVIDKFPISRPNLTFSTLTVSNMSPEDSSIYLCSVRPSADYGYTFGSGTRLTVV.

V gene TRBV28 combines with J gene TRBJ1-4; D remains ambiguous. Germline V gene data show CDR1 as MDHEN and CDR2 as SYDVKM. Trimming took 6 bases from V and 0 from J, leaving 11 bases between them. This CDR3 comprises 15 residues. CDR3 nucleotides: TGTGCCAGCAGCAGTAGAGTCTCAACTAATGAAAAACTGTTTTTT. This encodes CASSSRVSTNEKLFF.

The chain has TRBV23-1 and TRBJ1-6, with D hard to call. TRBV23-1 qualifies as an ORF whose function is uncertain. V was trimmed by 0 bases and J by 9 bases, leaving 15 bases between them. The CDR3 loop spans 16 amino acids. The CDR3 reads CASSQSSPAPSSPLHF. In DNA, the CDR3 is TGCGCCAGCAGTCAATCATCACCGGCCCCGAGTTCACCCCTCCACTTT.

The chain joins TRBV27 to TRBJ1-2; tentative D call: TRBD1 (5 bases). Germline values: CDR1 MNHEY, CDR2 SMNVEV (reference sequence). This CDR3 is built from 14 residues. Trimming took 6 bases from V and 2 from J, leaving 13 bases between them. The CDR3 sequence is CASSLGQGNYGYTF. For the CDR3, the DNA is TGTGCCAGCAGCCTGGGGCAGGGCAACTATGGCTACACCTTC.

The V gene is TRBV5-1, the J gene TRBJ1-1; 7 bases match TRBD1. The CDR3 is 14 residues long. V was clipped by 2 bases and J by 10 bases; unmatched bases: 11. In germline, CDR1 is SGHRS, CDR2 YFSETQ. CDR3 sequence: CASSLGGDAGGAFF. The CDR3 DNA reads TGCGCCAGCAGCTTAGGGGGCGATGCCGGAGGAGCTTTCTTT.

The CDR3 DNA reads TGTGCCAGCAGTTACTCTGGACGTATGACGGGTCAGCCCCAGCATTTT. The encoded protein is CASSYSGRMTGQPQHF. The chain employs TRBV6-6 and TRBJ1-5; D gene ambiguous. The CDR3 spans 16 residues. V gave up 0 bases and J gave up 6 bases, with 15 bases separating them. Germline CDR1 MNHNY, CDR2 SVGAGI (reference sequence).

The chain combines TRBV9 with TRBJ1-2; maybe TRBD1 (6 bases). V was pared by 3 bases and J by 7 bases, with 16 bases between. Germline CDR1 is SGDLS and CDR2 is YYNGEE. The CDR3 runs 14 residues. The CDR3 loop reads CASSAGGGAGGYTF. DNA of the CDR3: TGTGCCAGCAGCGCCGGAGGGGGGGCGGGTGGCTACACCTTC.

The chain combines TRBV13 with TRBJ2-3; D gene unclear. V was clipped by 5 bases and J by 0 bases, with 12 bases between them. The CDR3 is 15 amino acids. Germline V CDR1 and CDR2: PRHDT, FYEKMQ (reference sequence). CDR3 DNA sequence: TGTGCCAGCAGCCCCGAAAGTTCTAGCACAGATACGCAGTATTTT. Translation: CASSPESSSTDTQYF.

This sequence joins TRBV25-1 and TRBJ1-4; possible D gene TRBD1, 5 bases. From germline, CDR1 is MGHDK and CDR2 SYGVNS. The CDR3 is made up of 15 amino acids. With 2 bases removed from V and 1 base from J, the gap between germline ends came to 8 bases. This CDR3 is CASSEGAGTNEKLFF. The CDR3 bases are TGTGCCAGCAGTGAAGGGGCGGGAACTAATGAAAAACTGTTTTTT.

V is TRBV6-6 and J is TRBJ2-6; D remains unclear. Germline loops: CDR1 MNHNY, CDR2 SVGAGI (reference sequence). V was shortened by 6 bases and J by 2 bases, with 5 bases between the two germline ends. There are 13 residues in the CDR3. Here the CDR3 reads CASSGAGANVLTF. The CDR3 DNA reads TGTGCCAGCAGCGGAGCTGGGGCCAACGTCCTGACTTTC.

This sequence joins TRBV7-2 and TRBJ2-1; TRBD1 or TRBD2 may be the D gene (5 bases each). Trimming took off 1 base at V and 10 bases at J, with 14 bases between the two ends. Germline assignment: CDR1 SGHTA and CDR2 FQGNSA. The CDR3 consists of 14 residues. CDR3 in amino acids: CASSLDGDQREQFF. In DNA, the CDR3 is TGTGCCAGCAGCTTAGATGGGGACCAGAGGGAGCAGTTCTTC.

V usage is TRBV14 and J usage is TRBJ2-7; D perhaps matches TRBD1 (5 bases). Germline V gene sequence: CDR1 SGHDN, CDR2 FVKESK. The CDR3 loop spans 14 amino acids. Between the trimmed V and J ends, which lost 3 bases and 0 bases, there was a span of 9 bases. The CDR3 nucleotides are TGTGCCAGCAGCCAGCGTGACAGCTCCTACGAGCAGTACTTC. Translated, it gives CASSQRDSSYEQYF.

The rearrangement joins TRBV11-2 to TRBJ2-2; no firm D call. Germline values: CDR1 SGHAT, CDR2 FQNNGV. V shed 0 bases and J shed 0 bases, with 11 bases lying between them. The length of the CDR3 is 17 residues. In DNA form, the CDR3 reads TGTGCCAGCAGCTTAGATTTATCGGTCCCGAACACCGGGGAGCTGTTTTTT. Its translation is CASSLDLSVPNTGELFF.

J is TRBJ1-5 and V is TRBV18, with TRBD1 identical over 8 bases. The CDR3 loop spans 15 amino acids. In germline, CDR1 is KGHSH, CDR2 LQKENI. V gave up 6 bases and J gave up 0 bases; unmatched junction bases: 4. The CDR3: CASSLGQVSNQPQHF. The CDR3 DNA reads as TGTGCCAGCTCCTTGGGACAGGTTAGCAATCAGCCCCAGCATTTT. Complete variable domain (other parts from reference TRBV18 and TRBJ1-5): NAGVMQNPRHLVRRRGQEARLRCSPMKGHSHVYWYRQLPEEGLKFMVYLQKENIIDESGMPKERFSAEFPKEGPSILRIQQVVRGDSAAYFCASSLGQVSNQPQHFGDGTRLSIL.

The V call is TRBV7-2, the J call TRBJ2-3; 9 bases align to TRBD1. In germline, CDR1 is SGHTA, CDR2 FQGNSA. This CDR3 comprises 15 residues. V trimming: 3 bases; J trimming: 2 bases; junction bases outside the gene matches: 3. CDR3 sequence: CASSLGTGYTDTQYF. The DNA for the CDR3 is TGTGCCAGCAGCTTGGGGACAGGGTACACAGATACGCAGTATTTT.

The CDR3 nucleotides are TGTGCCAGCAGCTTAGCGTCGTGGGATAACTATGGCTACACCTTC. Protein sequence: CASSLASWDNYGYTF. This chain uses TRBV7-8 with TRBJ1-2; D gene ambiguous. The CDR3 length is 15 residues. The ends were cut back, 0 bases at V and 1 base at J, with 9 bases in the middle. The germline CDR1 and CDR2 sequences are SGHVS and FQNEAQ.